This T cell receptor beta chain was observed in a study of shared clonotypes between healthy human individuals. This clone has just a few counts. At the DNA level, this CDR3 is encoded by other sequences in the same sample as well. Some clones are missing from TCRdb's copy, which holds only in-frame ones; the method was immunoSEQ multiplex PCR. The sample records 600,000 to 750,000 clones, 72% being singletons. Trimming shortened V by 3 bases and J by 0 bases, and 5 bases separated the two germline ends. Per the germline V gene, CDR1 is SGHTA and CDR2 is FQGTGA. CDR3 length: 13 amino acids. The gene calls are TRBV7-3 and TRBJ2-5; D is uncertain. The sample comprised memory CD4+ T cells sorted from blood. Subset indicated: CD45RA-negative fraction. The source is a woman in her thirties in good health. CDR3 nucleotides: TGTGCCAGCAGCTTGGGGTACCAAGAGACCCAGTACTTC. Its protein is CASSLGYQETQYF.